This record concerns one T cell receptor (beta chain) sequence. The data were obtained in a study of blood T cell repertoires in COVID-19. Study details: Sources were T cells, B-cell-depleted T cells, or PBMCs; the material itself was cDNA or gDNA.

Trimming cost V 4 bases and J 10 bases, with 14 bases left between them. The CDR3 sequence is 14 residues long. Participants spanned ages roughly 18 to 95 years and resided in about 24 US areas. Authors' processing steps: Amplification from reference gene primers served as the basis for estimated nucleated cell counts. The method was immunoSEQ multiplex PCR; TCRdb's version includes in-frame clones alone and lacks a portion of them. From that table come the V and J calls and clone size; the DNA was used to work out D and trimming. This table has 350,000 to 400,000 clones, roughly 88% appearing once. The receptor was isolated from a woman under 40 with acute COVID-19. This sequence joins TRBV23-1 and TRBJ1-6; D is undetermined. TRBV23-1 is classed as an ORF, of uncertain function. Input material: PBMCs or T cells enriched from blood (not recorded which). In DNA form, the CDR3 reads TGCGCCAGCAGTCGGTTCGGGGAGAGCTCACCCCTCCACTTT. Residues: CASSRFGESSPLHF.